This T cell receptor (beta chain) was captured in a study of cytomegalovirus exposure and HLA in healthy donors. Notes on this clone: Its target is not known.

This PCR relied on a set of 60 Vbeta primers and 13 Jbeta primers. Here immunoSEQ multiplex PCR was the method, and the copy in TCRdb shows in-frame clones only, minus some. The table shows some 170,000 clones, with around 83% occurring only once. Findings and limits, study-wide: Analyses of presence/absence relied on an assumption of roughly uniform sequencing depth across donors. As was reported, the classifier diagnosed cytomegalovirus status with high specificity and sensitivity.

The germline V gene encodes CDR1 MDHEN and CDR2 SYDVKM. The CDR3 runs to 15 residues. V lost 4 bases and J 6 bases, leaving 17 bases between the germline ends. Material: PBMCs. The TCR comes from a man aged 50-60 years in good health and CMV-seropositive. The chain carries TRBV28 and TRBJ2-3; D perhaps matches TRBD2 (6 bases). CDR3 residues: CASSSPGGVGDTQYF. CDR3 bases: TGTGCCAGCAGTTCCCCGGGCGGGGTCGGGGATACGCAGTATTTT.